Listed here are 3 T cell receptor beta chains from one sample, sequenced in a study of T cell clonality in common variable immunodeficiency. Broader study findings: Fewer deletions and N-nucleotide insertions were reportedly seen in common variable immunodeficiency TCR beta sequences.

The protocol was immunoSEQ multiplex PCR, while the TCRdb copy is restricted to in-frame clones and leaves out a portion. The specimen has about 42,000 clones, none found just once. These TCRs are of unknown antigen specificity. Material for sequencing was peripheral blood mononuclear cells. All receptors derive from a human donor with common variable immunodeficiency.

A word on this clone: The junction departs from germline at one end; a sequencing error may be responsible. Read data end 3 residues before the CDR3 end; the end is taken from the germline J gene. This chain connects TRBV20-1 to TRBJ2-7; D might be TRBD2 (5 bases). The CDR3 has 14 residues. Germline CDR1 is DFQATT and CDR2 is SNEGSKA (reference sequence). The CDR3 sequence is CSAGESGLSYEQYF. The part of the CDR3 DNA that was read is TGCAGTGCTGGAGAAAGCGGACTCTCCTACGAG.

A word on this clone: Read data end 3 residues before the CDR3 end; the end is taken from the germline J gene. The rearrangement uses TRBV19 and TRBJ2-1; 9 bases line up with TRBD1. This CDR3 contains 16 residues. Trimming cost V 6 bases and J 4 bases; bases outside gene matches: 10. The germline CDR1 and CDR2 sequences are LNHDA and SQIVND (reference sequence). Incomplete CDR3 DNA: TGTGCCAGTAGCTCTGGGGGACAGGGTAGGTACAATGAG. Translated, it gives CASSSGGQGRYNE. From start to end, the CDR3 is CASSSGGQGRYNEQFF.

This clone was seen a few times. The sequence runs out 3 residues before the end of the CDR3; the remainder is reconstructed from the germline J gene. The chain uses TRBV5-8 and TRBJ2-7; the match to TRBD1 covers 7 bases. V shed 4 bases and J 3 bases; nucleotides not matched to a gene: 4. This CDR3 is 13 amino acids long. CDR1 is SGHTS and CDR2 is YDEGEE in the germline V gene. The CDR3 spells CASSRGTVYEQYF. CDR3 DNA (partial): TGTGCCAGCAGCCGAGGGACAGTCTACGAG.